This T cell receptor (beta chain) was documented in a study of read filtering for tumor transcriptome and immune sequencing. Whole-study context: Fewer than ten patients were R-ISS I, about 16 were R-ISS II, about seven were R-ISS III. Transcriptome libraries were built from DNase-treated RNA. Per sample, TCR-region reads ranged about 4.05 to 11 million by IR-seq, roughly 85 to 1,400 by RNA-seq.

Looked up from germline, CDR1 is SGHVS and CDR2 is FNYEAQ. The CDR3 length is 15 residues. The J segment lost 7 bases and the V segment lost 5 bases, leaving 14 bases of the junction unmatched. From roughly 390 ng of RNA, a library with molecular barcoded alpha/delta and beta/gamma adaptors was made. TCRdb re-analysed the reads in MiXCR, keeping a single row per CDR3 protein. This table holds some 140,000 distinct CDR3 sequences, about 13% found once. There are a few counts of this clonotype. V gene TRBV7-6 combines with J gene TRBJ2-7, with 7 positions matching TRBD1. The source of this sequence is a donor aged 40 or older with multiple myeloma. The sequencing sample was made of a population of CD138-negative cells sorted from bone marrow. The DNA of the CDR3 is TGTGCCAGCAGCGGCCGTGGTCAGGGGGTGGGGGAGCAGTACTTC. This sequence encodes CASSGRGQGVGEQYF.